This entry features one T cell receptor (beta chain) sequence. Its antigen remains unidentified. Per germline, CDR1 SGHVS and CDR2 FNYEAQ. CDR3 size: 9 residues. V dropped 0 bases and J dropped 15 bases, with 3 bases sitting between them. This specimen belongs to a study of cytomegalovirus exposure and HLA in healthy donors. General study findings and limits: A later analysis showed HLA-associated TCR beta chains outstripping equally common others in clonal expansion. In the analysis, some V segments, TRBV6-2 and TRBV6-3 included, were excluded as indistinguishable. Most of the TCR beta V segments (in an earlier analysis) were productive either about 87% or about 30% of the time. Within the data, a cluster of highly shared sequence variants was likely a sequencing artifact.

Primers for the PCR totalled 60 Vbeta and 13 Jbeta. The table came from immunoSEQ multiplex PCR; TCRdb's copy has only in-frame clones and leaves some out. The sample lists under 150,000 clones; roughly three quarters were seen once. The gene calls are TRBV7-6 and TRBJ2-1; D uncertain. The sample was PBMCs. The sequence was collected from a middle-aged woman in good health and CMV-seronegative. The CDR3 bases are TGTGCCAGCAGCTTAGCTCTGTTCTTC. This codes for CASSLALFF.